These 11 T cell receptor beta chains came from one sample sequenced in a study of shared clonotypes between healthy human individuals. The repertoire was sequenced with immunoSEQ multiplex PCR; TCRdb's copy has only in-frame clones and lacks some. The sample shows 450,000 to 500,000 clones, about 84% of them seen only once. Specimen: PBMCs. The receptors stem from a woman between 40 and 55 years old in good health. Some clones in this sample may be carry-over from other donors' samples.

The CDR3 DNA follows: TGTGCCAGCAGTTCTCCGACAGGGGGCTCTGAAGCTTTCTTT. Translating it yields CASSSPTGGSEAFF. This chain uses TRBV27 with TRBJ1-1, with 10 positions matching TRBD1. V gave up 4 bases and J gave up 6 bases; unmatched junction bases: 5. Germline values: CDR1 MNHEY, CDR2 SMNVEV (reference sequence). CDR3 length: 14 residues.

The V gene is TRBV5-4, the J gene TRBJ1-2; D gene unclear. Trimming stripped 0 bases from V and 6 bases from J, with 6 bases between. From germline, CDR1 is SGHNT and CDR2 YYREEE (reference sequence). The CDR3 is 12 residues long. This CDR3 reads CASSLDGHGYTF. CDR3 nucleotide sequence: TGTGCCAGCAGCTTGGATGGGCATGGCTACACCTTC.

Worth noting for this clone: A single base is all that separates this from a far larger clone, so a read error is likely. Different DNA sequences within this sample yield the same CDR3. The chain has TRBV30 and TRBJ1-2; D uncertain. Germline CDR1 is GTSNPN and CDR2 is SVGIG (reference sequence). The CDR3 covers 14 residues. Trimming removed 0 bases from V and 4 bases from J, with 12 bases in between. CDR3 protein: CAWSVGPSFYGYTF. CDR3 nucleotides: TGTGCCTGGAGTGTAGGGCCTTCCTTCTATGGCTACACCTTC.

This rearrangement joins TRBV11-1 to TRBJ2-5, with D tentatively TRBD2 (5 bases). The CDR3 totals 13 residues. Germline V gene data show CDR1 as SGHAT and CDR2 as FQDESV (reference sequence). The V end lost 4 bases, the J end lost 5 bases, and 11 bases lay between the germline ends. The CDR3: CASSSGLWETQYF. The CDR3 DNA reads TGTGCCAGCAGCTCAGGACTCTGGGAGACCCAGTACTTC.

The gene calls are TRBV27 and TRBJ2-3, with unresolved D. The CDR3 extends over 14 amino acids. Germline V gene lookup returns CDR1 MNHEY and CDR2 SMNVEV (reference sequence). Trimming took 6 bases from V and 1 from J, leaving 11 bases between them. CDR3 DNA sequence: TGTGCCAGCAGCCTGGCTGCGGGCACAGATACGCAGTATTTT. This codes for CASSLAAGTDTQYF.

The J gene is TRBJ2-1, the V gene TRBV18; D is possibly TRBD1 (6 bases). The CDR3 length is 14 residues. V was clipped by 3 bases and J by 6 bases, with 12 bases between them. Per the germline V gene, CDR1 is KGHSH and CDR2 is LQKENI. The CDR3 loop is CASSPQTGSNEQFF. CDR3 nucleotide sequence: TGTGCCAGCTCACCCCAAACAGGGTCCAATGAGCAGTTCTTC.

Regarding this clone: This likely traces to a read error, being one base from a far larger clone. CDR3 DNA: TGCGCCAGCGGTGAGTCGGGGCGTGGCCGGGACAGGGGCTTTGAAGAGACCCAGTACTTC. It codes for CASGESGRGRDRGFEETQYF. The chain links TRBV10-2 to TRBJ2-5; TRBD1 agrees at 10 bases. Per the germline V gene, CDR1 is WSHSY and CDR2 is SAAADI. The length of the CDR3 is 20 residues.

With regard to this clone: This likely reflects a read error, since a far larger clone is one base away. The chain uses TRBV6-5 and TRBJ1-5; D unclear. Germline-derived CDR1 and CDR2 are MNHEY and SVGAGI. The CDR3 covers 13 residues. V lost 6 bases and J lost 3, with 9 bases in between. The CDR3 loop reads CASSRVINQPQHF. CDR3 nucleotides: TGTGCCAGCAGCAGAGTTATCAATCAGCCCCAGCATTTT.

The CDR3 here is CASSLYDTQYF. The CDR3 DNA reads TGTGCCAGCAGCTTGTACGATACGCAGTATTTT. The chain uses TRBV5-6 and TRBJ2-3; D gene ambiguous. The CDR3 runs 11 residues. The V and J ends lost 1 base and 6 bases respectively, with 3 bases between them. Germline-derived CDR1 and CDR2 are SGHDT and YYEEEE.

This clone has only a few counts. This rearrangement joins TRBV19 to TRBJ1-5, with D unresolved. This CDR3 is 15 amino acids long. Trimming cost V 4 bases and J 0 bases, with 10 bases left between them. Germline assignment: CDR1 LNHDA and CDR2 SQIVND (reference sequence). The CDR3 sequence is CASSTPQGSNQPQHF. CDR3 DNA: TGTGCCAGTAGTACGCCCCAAGGTAGCAATCAGCCCCAGCATTTT. The full variable domain, rest sourced from reference TRBV19 and TRBJ1-5, is DGGITQSPKYLFRKEGQNVTLSCEQNLNHDAMYWYRQDPGQGLRLIYYSQIVNDFQKGDIAEGYSVSREKKESFPLTVTSAQKNPTAFYLCASSTPQGSNQPQHFGDGTRLSIL.

The chain combines TRBV28 with TRBJ2-1; 10 nucleotides align to TRBD2. This CDR3 is 17 amino acids long. V was pared by 6 bases and J by 3 bases, with 11 bases of the junction left unmatched. Germline V gene data show CDR1 as MDHEN and CDR2 as SYDVKM. In nucleotides, the CDR3 is TGTGCCAGCAGCCAGGGACTAGCGCATGGTTTCTACAATGAGCAGTTCTTC. Protein product: CASSQGLAHGFYNEQFF.